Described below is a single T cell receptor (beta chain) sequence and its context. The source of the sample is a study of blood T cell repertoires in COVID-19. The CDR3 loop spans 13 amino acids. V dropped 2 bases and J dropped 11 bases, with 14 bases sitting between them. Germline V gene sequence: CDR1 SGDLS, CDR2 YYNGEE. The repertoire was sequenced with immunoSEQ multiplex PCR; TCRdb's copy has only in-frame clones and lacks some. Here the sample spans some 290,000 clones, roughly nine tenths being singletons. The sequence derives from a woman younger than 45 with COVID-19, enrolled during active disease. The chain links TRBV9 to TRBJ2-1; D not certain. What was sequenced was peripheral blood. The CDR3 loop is CASSVELQRKQFF. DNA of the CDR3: TGTGCCAGCAGCGTTGAACTGCAGAGGAAGCAGTTCTTC.